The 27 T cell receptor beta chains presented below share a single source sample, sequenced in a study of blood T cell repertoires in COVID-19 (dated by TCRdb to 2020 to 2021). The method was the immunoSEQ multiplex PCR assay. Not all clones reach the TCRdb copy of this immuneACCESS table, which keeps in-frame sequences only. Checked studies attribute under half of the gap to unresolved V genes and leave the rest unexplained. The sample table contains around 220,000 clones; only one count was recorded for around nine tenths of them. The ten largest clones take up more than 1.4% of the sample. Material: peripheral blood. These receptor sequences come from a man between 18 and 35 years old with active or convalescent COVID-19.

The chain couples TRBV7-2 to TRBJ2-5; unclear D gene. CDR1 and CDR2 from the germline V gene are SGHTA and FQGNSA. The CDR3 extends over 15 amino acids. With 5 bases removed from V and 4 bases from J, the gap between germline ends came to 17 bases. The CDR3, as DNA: TGTGCCAGCAGCCCATACTACTCGACGGGAGAGACCCAGTACTTC. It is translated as CASSPYYSTGETQYF. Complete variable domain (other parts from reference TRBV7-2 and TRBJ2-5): GAGVSQSPSNKVTEKGKDVELRCDPISGHTALYWYRQSLGQGLEFLIYFQGNSAPDKSGLPSDRFSAERTGGSVSTLTIQRTQQEDSAVYLCASSPYYSTGETQYFGPGTRLLVL.

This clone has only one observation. The CDR3 spells CASSSTGTGAGNTIYF. For the CDR3, the DNA is TGTGCCAGCAGCTCGACCGGGACAGGGGCTGGAAACACCATATATTTT. V and J are TRBV7-2 and TRBJ1-3; 10 nucleotides line up with TRBD1. The CDR3 consists of 16 residues. Germline-derived CDR1 and CDR2 are SGHTA and FQGNSA. V lost 4 bases, J lost 2 bases, and 5 bases stayed unmatched.

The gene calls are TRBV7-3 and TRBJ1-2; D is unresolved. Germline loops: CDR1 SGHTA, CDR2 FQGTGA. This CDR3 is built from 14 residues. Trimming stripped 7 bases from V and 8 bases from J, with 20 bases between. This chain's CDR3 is CASTSPGSGGGYTF. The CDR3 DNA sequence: TGTGCCAGCACCTCCCCGGGGTCCGGAGGAGGCTACACCTTC.

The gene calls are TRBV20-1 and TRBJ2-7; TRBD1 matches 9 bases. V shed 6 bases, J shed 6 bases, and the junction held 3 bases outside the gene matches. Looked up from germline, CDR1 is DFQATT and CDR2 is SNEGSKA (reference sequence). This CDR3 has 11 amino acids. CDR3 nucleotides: TGCAGTGCCCCGACAGGGGGCGAGCAGTACTTC. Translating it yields CSAPTGGEQYF.

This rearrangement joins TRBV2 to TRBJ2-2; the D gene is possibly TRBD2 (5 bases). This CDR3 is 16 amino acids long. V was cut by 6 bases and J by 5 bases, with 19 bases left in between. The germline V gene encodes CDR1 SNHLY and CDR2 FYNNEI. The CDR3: CASRAPGISWTGELFF. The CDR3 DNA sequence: TGTGCCAGCAGGGCGCCGGGGATATCGTGGACCGGGGAGCTGTTTTTT.

The CDR3 DNA reads TGCGCCAGCAGGCCCGGGACAGGGGGCGCAAAACAACACGAGCAGTACTTC. Its protein product is CASRPGTGGAKQHEQYF. The gene calls are TRBV5-1 and TRBJ2-7; 12 positions agree with TRBD1. After removal of 5 bases from V and 5 bases from J, the junction contained 14 bases not matched to a gene. CDR1 is SGHRS, CDR2 YFSETQ, per germline. The CDR3 consists of 17 residues.

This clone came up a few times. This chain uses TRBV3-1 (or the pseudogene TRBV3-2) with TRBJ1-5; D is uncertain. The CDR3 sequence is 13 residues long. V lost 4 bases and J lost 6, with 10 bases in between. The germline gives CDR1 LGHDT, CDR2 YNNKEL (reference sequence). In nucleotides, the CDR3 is TGTGCCAGCAGCCTCAGTGAGGGTCAGCCCCAGCATTTT. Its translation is CASSLSEGQPQHF.

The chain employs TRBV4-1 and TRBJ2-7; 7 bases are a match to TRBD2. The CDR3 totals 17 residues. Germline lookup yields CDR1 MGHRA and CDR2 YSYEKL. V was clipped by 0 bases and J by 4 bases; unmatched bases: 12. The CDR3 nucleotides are TGCGCCAGCAGCCAAGATTTCGGCAGGGAGGGTCGGTACGAGCAGTACTTC. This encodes CASSQDFGREGRYEQYF.

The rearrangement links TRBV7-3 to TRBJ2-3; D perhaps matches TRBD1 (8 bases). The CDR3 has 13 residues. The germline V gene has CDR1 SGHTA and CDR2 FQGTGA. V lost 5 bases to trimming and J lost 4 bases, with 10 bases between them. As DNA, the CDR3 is TGTGCCAGCAGCACAGGGGGGGCAGATACGCAGTATTTT. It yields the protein CASSTGGADTQYF.

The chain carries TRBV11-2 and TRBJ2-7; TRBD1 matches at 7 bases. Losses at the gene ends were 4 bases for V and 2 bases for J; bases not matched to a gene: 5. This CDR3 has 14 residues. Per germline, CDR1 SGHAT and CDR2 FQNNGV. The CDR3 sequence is CASSSTGTAYEQYF. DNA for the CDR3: TGTGCCAGCAGCTCTACCGGGACAGCCTACGAGCAGTACTTC. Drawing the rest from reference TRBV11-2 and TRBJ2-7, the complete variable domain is EAGVAQSPRYKIIEKRQSVAFWCNPISGHATLYWYQQILGQGPKLLIQFQNNGVVDDSQLPKDRFSAERLKGVDSTLKIQPAKLEDSAVYLCASSSTGTAYEQYFGPGTRLTVT.

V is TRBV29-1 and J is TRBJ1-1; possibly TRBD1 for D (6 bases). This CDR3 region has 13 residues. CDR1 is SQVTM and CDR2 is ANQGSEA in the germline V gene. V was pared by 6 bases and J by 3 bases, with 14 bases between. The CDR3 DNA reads TGCAGCGTCACAGGGTTTGGTGACACTGAAGCTTTCTTT. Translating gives CSVTGFGDTEAFF.

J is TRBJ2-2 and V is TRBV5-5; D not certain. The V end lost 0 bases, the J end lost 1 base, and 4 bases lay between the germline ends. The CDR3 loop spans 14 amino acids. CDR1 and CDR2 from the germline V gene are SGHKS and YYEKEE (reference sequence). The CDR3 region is CASSLAENTGELFF. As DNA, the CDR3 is TGTGCCAGCAGCTTGGCAGAGAACACCGGGGAGCTGTTTTTT.

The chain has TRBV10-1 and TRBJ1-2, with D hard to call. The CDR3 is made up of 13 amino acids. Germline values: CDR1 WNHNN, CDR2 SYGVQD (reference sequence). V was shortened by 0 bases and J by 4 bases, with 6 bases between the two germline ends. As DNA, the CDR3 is TGCGCCAGCAGTGAGTCGAGGGTCTATGGCTACACCTTC. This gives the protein CASSESRVYGYTF.

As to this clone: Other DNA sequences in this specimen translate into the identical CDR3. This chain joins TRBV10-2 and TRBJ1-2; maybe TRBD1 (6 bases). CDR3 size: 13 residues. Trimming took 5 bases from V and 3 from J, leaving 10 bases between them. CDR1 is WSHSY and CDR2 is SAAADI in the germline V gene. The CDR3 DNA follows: TGCGCCAGCAGTACGACAGGCGACTATGGCTACACCTTC. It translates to CASSTTGDYGYTF.

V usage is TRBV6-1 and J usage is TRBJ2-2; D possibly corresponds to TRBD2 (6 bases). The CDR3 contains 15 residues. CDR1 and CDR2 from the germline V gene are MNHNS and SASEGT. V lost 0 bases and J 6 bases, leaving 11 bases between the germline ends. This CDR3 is CASSEAGGPAGELFF. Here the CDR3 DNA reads TGTGCCAGCAGTGAAGCGGGAGGTCCTGCCGGGGAGCTGTTTTTT.

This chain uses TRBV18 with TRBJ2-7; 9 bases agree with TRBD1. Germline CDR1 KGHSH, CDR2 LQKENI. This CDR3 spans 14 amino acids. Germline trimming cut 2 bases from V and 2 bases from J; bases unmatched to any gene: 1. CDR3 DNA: TGTGCCAGCTCACCAAGACAGGGGGCCTACGAGCAGTACTTC. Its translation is CASSPRQGAYEQYF.

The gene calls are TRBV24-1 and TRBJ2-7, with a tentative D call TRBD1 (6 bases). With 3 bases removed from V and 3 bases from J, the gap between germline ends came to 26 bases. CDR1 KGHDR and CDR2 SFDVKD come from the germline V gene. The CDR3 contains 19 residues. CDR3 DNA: TGTGCCACCAGTGATCTAGGACAGTTACCCCCTCCCCAAAACTACGAGCAGTACTTC. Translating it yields CATSDLGQLPPPQNYEQYF.

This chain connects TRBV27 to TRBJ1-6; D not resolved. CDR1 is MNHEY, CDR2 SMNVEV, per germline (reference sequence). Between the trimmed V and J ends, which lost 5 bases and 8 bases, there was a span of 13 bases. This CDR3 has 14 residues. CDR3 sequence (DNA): TGTGCCAGCAGTAGAACGACAACGGATTCACCCCTCCACTTT. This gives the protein CASSRTTTDSPLHF.

The CDR3 sequence is CASSRDYGAGELFF. In DNA form, the CDR3 reads TGTGCCAGCAGCCGGGACTACGGGGCCGGGGAGCTGTTTTTT. V is TRBV6-2 or TRBV6-3 and J is TRBJ2-2; 7 bases are shared with TRBD2. V was pared by 6 bases and J by 6 bases, with 7 bases of the junction left unmatched. The CDR3 has 14 residues. Germline V gives CDR1 MNHEY, CDR2 SVGEGT.

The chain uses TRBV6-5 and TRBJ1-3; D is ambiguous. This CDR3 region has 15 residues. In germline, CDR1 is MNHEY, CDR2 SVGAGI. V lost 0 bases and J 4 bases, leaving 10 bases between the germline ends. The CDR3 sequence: CASSYSPLRGNTIYF. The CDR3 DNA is TGTGCCAGCAGTTACTCTCCTTTGAGGGGAAACACCATATATTTT.

The CDR3 region is CASSQRQGAELVEKLFF. The DNA for the CDR3 is TGCGCCAGCAGCCAACGGCAGGGGGCCGAGTTAGTTGAAAAACTGTTTTTT. This chain joins TRBV4-1 and TRBJ1-4, with 8 bases identical to TRBD1. The trim removed 2 bases at V and 7 bases at J, leaving 12 bases unmatched. Germline V gene data show CDR1 as MGHRA and CDR2 as YSYEKL. CDR3 length: 17 residues.

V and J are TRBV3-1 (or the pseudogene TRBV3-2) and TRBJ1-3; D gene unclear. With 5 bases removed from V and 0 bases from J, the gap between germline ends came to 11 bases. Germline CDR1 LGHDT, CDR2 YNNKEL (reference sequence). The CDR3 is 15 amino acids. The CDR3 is CASSYDTNSGNTIYF. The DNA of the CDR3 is TGTGCCAGCAGCTATGACACAAACTCTGGAAACACCATATATTTT.

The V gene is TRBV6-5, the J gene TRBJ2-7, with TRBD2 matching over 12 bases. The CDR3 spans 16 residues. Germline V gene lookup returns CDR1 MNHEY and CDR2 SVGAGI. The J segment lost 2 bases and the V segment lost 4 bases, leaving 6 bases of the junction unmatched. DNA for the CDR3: TGTGCCAGCAGTTTCGGACTAGCGGGGTGGCCCTACGAGCAGTACTTC. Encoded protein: CASSFGLAGWPYEQYF.

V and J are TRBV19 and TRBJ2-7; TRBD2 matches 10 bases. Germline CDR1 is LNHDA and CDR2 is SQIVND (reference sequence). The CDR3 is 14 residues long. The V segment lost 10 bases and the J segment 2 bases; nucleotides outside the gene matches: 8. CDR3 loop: CATSAGTSAYEQYF. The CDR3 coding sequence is TGTGCCACCTCGGCCGGGACTAGCGCCTACGAGCAGTACTTC.

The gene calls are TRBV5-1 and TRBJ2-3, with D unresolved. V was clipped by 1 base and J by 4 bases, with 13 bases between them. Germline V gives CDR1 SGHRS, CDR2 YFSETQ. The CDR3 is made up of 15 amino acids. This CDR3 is CASSLRGLGSDTQYF. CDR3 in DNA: TGCGCCAGCAGCTTGCGAGGCCTGGGTTCAGATACGCAGTATTTT.

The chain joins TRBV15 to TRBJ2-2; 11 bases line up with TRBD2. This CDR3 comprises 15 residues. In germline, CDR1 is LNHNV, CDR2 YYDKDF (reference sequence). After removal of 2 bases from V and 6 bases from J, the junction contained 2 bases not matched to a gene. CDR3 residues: CATSRLAGGPGELFF. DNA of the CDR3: TGTGCCACCAGCAGACTAGCGGGAGGACCCGGGGAGCTGTTTTTT.

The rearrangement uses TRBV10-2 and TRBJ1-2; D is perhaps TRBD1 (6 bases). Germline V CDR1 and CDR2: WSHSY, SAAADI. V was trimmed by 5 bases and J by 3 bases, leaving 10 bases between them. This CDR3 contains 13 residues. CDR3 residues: CASSQGFYYGYTF. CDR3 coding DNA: TGCGCCAGCAGTCAGGGGTTTTACTATGGCTACACCTTC.